What follows describes a single TCR beta chain. The data were obtained in a study of blood T cell repertoires in COVID-19. At the level of the study: Nucleic acid was either cDNA or gDNA, and it came from T cells, B-cell-depleted T cells, or PBMCs.

Repertoires were generated with immunoSEQ multiplex PCR, while TCRdb's copy carries only in-frame clones and drops some. The sample lists some 220,000 clones; about 85% were seen once. The CDR3 has 17 residues. V dropped 3 bases and J dropped 1; count of bases not matched to a gene: 3. CDR1 and CDR2 from the germline V gene are KGHSH and LQKENI. The sample consisted of peripheral blood. The receptor was isolated from a man between 45 and 60 years old who had recovered from COVID-19. The chain uses TRBV18 and TRBJ2-5; 15 bases align to TRBD2. The CDR3 sequence is CASSPRTSGRAQETQYF. The CDR3 DNA is TGTGCCAGCTCACCCCGGACTAGCGGGAGGGCCCAAGAGACCCAGTACTTC.